This entry lists 21 T cell receptor beta chains sequenced from one sample in a study of T cell responses to AZD1222 COVID-19 vaccine. Generated by immunoSEQ multiplex PCR, the TCRdb table keeps only in-frame clones and is missing some. In the table there are about 200,000 clones, 88% of which are singletons. Material: peripheral blood, obtained on day 0 of AZD1222 vaccination. The receptor set was obtained from an adult in good health.

The rearrangement uses TRBV7-9 and TRBJ2-5; D unclear. The V and J ends lost 0 bases and 1 base respectively, with 6 bases between them. Germline V gene data show CDR1 as SEHNR and CDR2 as FQNEAQ (reference sequence). This CDR3 is built from 14 residues. CDR3 residues: CASSLATSQETQYF. CDR3 in DNA: TGTGCCAGCAGCTTAGCGACCAGCCAAGAGACCCAGTACTTC.

The rearrangement joins TRBV6-5 to TRBJ2-5, with D perhaps assigned TRBD1 or TRBD2 (5 bases each). There are 13 residues in the CDR3. Looked up from germline, CDR1 is MNHEY and CDR2 is SVGAGI. V dropped 0 bases and J dropped 3 bases, with 5 bases sitting between them. CDR3 DNA: TGTGCCAGCAGTTACTCGGGGGAAGAGACCCAGTACTTC. This gives the protein CASSYSGEETQYF.

Only one count was recorded for this clone. The rearrangement joins TRBV7-8 to TRBJ1-2; 7 bases align to TRBD1. Germline V gene lookup returns CDR1 SGHVS and CDR2 FQNEAQ. CDR3 length: 17 residues. V was pared by 6 bases and J by 2 bases, with 15 bases of the junction left unmatched. CDR3 nucleotide sequence: TGTGCCAGCAGGCAAAAGCGGGGCGGACAGGACAACTATGGCTACACCTTC. This encodes CASRQKRGGQDNYGYTF. Using reference TRBV7-8 and TRBJ1-2 for the parts outside the CDR3, the full variable domain is GAGVSQSPRYKVAKRGQDVALRCDPISGHVSLFWYQQALGQGPEFLTYFQNEAQLDKSGLPSDRFFAERPEGSVSTLKIQRTQQEDSAVYLCASRQKRGGQDNYGYTFGSGTRLTVV.

V is TRBV27 and J is TRBJ1-2, with TRBD1 matching 9 bases. The V gene end was trimmed by 6 bases and the J gene end by 2 bases; junction bases not matched to a gene: 7. CDR3 length equals 15 residues. Germline lookup yields CDR1 MNHEY and CDR2 SMNVEV (reference sequence). This CDR3 reads CASRIQGAGNYGYTF. CDR3 sequence (DNA): TGTGCCAGCAGGATACAGGGGGCTGGGAACTATGGCTACACCTTC.

This sequence joins TRBV10-3 and TRBJ1-1, with 9 bases matching TRBD1. CDR1 and CDR2 from the germline V gene are ENHRY and SYGVKD. V gave up 5 bases and J gave up 6 bases; unmatched junction bases: 10. The CDR3 is made up of 15 amino acids. The CDR3 region is CAISIQTGGIAEAFF. In DNA, the CDR3 is TGTGCCATCAGTATACAGACAGGGGGGATTGCTGAAGCTTTCTTT.

The gene calls are TRBV11-3 and TRBJ2-1; D unresolved. Germline V gene lookup returns CDR1 SGHNT and CDR2 YENEEA. The CDR3 has 14 residues. V was shortened by 1 base and J by 7 bases, with 11 bases between the two germline ends. The CDR3 protein is CASSLASVANEQFF. The DNA for the CDR3 is TGTGCCAGCAGCTTAGCTTCGGTGGCAAATGAGCAGTTCTTC.

This chain uses TRBV3-1 (or the pseudogene TRBV3-2) with TRBJ1-2, with D unclear. V was clipped by 4 bases and J by 5 bases, with 17 bases between them. CDR3 length: 15 residues. Germline lookup yields CDR1 LGHDT and CDR2 YNNKEL (reference sequence). The CDR3: CASSPSLQGRYGYTF. The CDR3, as DNA: TGTGCCAGCAGCCCGTCACTCCAAGGGCGGTATGGCTACACCTTC.

This clone showed up just once. The CDR3 region is CASQMNTEAFF. CDR3 DNA sequence: TGTGCCAGCCAGATGAACACTGAAGCTTTCTTT. V is TRBV2 and J is TRBJ1-1; D is unresolved. The CDR3 is 11 amino acids. Trimming took off 8 bases at V and 0 bases at J, with 4 bases between the two ends. CDR1 is SNHLY, CDR2 FYNNEI, per germline.

The chain links TRBV5-6 to TRBJ1-6; 7 bases line up with TRBD1. Germline V CDR1 and CDR2: SGHDT, YYEEEE. This CDR3 has 16 residues. V lost 4 bases, J lost 7 bases, and 11 bases stayed unmatched. This CDR3 reads CASSGTGTAMNSPLHF. The CDR3 coding sequence is TGTGCCAGCAGCGGGACCGGGACAGCTATGAATTCACCCCTCCACTTT.

This sequence joins TRBV11-2 and TRBJ2-1, with TRBD2 matching over 8 bases. J was trimmed by 4 bases and V by 1 base; bases with no gene match: 9. Germline CDR1 and CDR2: SGHAT and FQNNGV. This CDR3 region has 17 residues. The CDR3, as DNA: TGTGCCAGCAGCTTAGCACCGGGACTAGTCAGTTACAATGAGCAGTTCTTC. This sequence encodes CASSLAPGLVSYNEQFF.

To note about this clone: This sample includes further DNA sequences coding for the same CDR3. The V call is TRBV5-1, the J call TRBJ2-7, with 8 bases identical to TRBD1. Germline CDR1 reads SGHRS; CDR2 reads YFSETQ. This CDR3 has 14 residues. The junction had 2 bases not matched to a gene; V was cut back by 0 bases and J by 3 bases. CDR3 residues: CASSLGQGFYEQYF. CDR3 DNA sequence: TGCGCCAGCAGCTTGGGACAGGGGTTCTACGAGCAGTACTTC.

J is TRBJ2-1 and V is TRBV5-4; 12 nucleotides line up with TRBD2. CDR3 size: 16 residues. V trimming: 4 bases; J trimming: 0 bases; junction bases outside the gene matches: 2. Germline V CDR1 and CDR2: SGHNT, YYREEE (reference sequence). The DNA for the CDR3 is TGTGCCAGCAGCAAGACTAGCGGGAGCTCCTACAATGAGCAGTTCTTC. Protein sequence: CASSKTSGSSYNEQFF.

There are a few counts of this clone. V gene TRBV6-1 combines with J gene TRBJ2-2; no firm D call. Trimming removed 3 bases at V and 0 bases at J, with 8 bases between. This CDR3 has 15 residues. The germline V gene encodes CDR1 MNHNS and CDR2 SASEGT. CDR3 residues: CASSDRSSNTGELFF. CDR3 nucleotides: TGTGCCAGCAGTGACAGGTCTTCGAACACCGGGGAGCTGTTTTTT.

The rearrangement links TRBV5-1 to TRBJ2-1; TRBD1 matches at 7 bases. CDR3 length: 14 residues. Trimming removed 3 bases from V and 4 bases from J; junction bases left unmatched: 4. CDR1 and CDR2 from the germline V gene are SGHRS and YFSETQ. CDR3 DNA: TGCGCCAGCAGCTCAGGGACAGAATACAATGAGCAGTTCTTC. Protein sequence: CASSSGTEYNEQFF.

A remark on this clone: Other DNA sequences within the sample encode an identical CDR3. The rearrangement links TRBV5-1 to TRBJ1-1, with D possibly being TRBD1 (5 bases). The germline CDR1 and CDR2 sequences are SGHRS and YFSETQ. There are 14 residues in the CDR3. V lost 0 bases and J 4 bases, leaving 10 bases between the germline ends. The CDR3 loop reads CASSLAGGGTEAFF. As DNA, the CDR3 is TGCGCCAGCAGCTTGGCCGGCGGGGGCACTGAAGCTTTCTTT.

The rearrangement links TRBV18 to TRBJ1-1; the D is unclear. This CDR3 is 13 amino acids long. Trimming shortened V by 2 bases and J by 5 bases, and 9 bases separated the two germline ends. Germline assignment: CDR1 KGHSH and CDR2 LQKENI. The CDR3 loop is CASSPKVSTEAFF. CDR3 DNA sequence: TGTGCCAGCTCACCAAAGGTTTCTACTGAAGCTTTCTTT.

This chain joins TRBV15 and TRBJ2-5; 8 bases agree with TRBD2. Per germline, CDR1 LNHNV and CDR2 YYDKDF (reference sequence). After removal of 3 bases from V and 2 bases from J, the junction contained 5 bases not matched to a gene. This CDR3 contains 15 residues. CDR3 sequence (DNA): TGTGCCACCAGCAGTAGCGGGGTCCAACAAGAGACCCAGTACTTC. Translating it yields CATSSSGVQQETQYF.

This clone has a single count. The V and J genes are TRBV7-9 and TRBJ1-1; D is ambiguous. This CDR3 has 13 amino acids. The germline gives CDR1 SEHNR, CDR2 FQNEAQ (reference sequence). The V end was cut by 6 bases, the J end by 7 bases, with 15 bases between. The CDR3 spells CASRLRSKDEAFF. In DNA form, the CDR3 reads TGTGCCAGCAGACTAAGAAGTAAGGATGAAGCTTTCTTT.

This chain links TRBV7-6 with TRBJ1-2, with 9 bases identical to TRBD1. This CDR3 is built from 15 residues. V dropped 0 bases and J dropped 8; count of bases not matched to a gene: 7. Germline CDR1 reads SGHVS; CDR2 reads FNYEAQ. The CDR3 sequence: CASSLAPGQGSGYTF. DNA of the CDR3: TGTGCCAGCAGCTTAGCACCGGGACAGGGCTCCGGCTACACCTTC.

The rearrangement joins TRBV19 to TRBJ1-1, with TRBD1 as a possible D gene (6 bases). This CDR3 comprises 16 residues. Trimming removed 2 bases from V and 5 bases from J, with 18 bases in between. Germline V gene sequence: CDR1 LNHDA, CDR2 SQIVND (reference sequence). The CDR3 here is CASSIIVTGTWTEAFF. CDR3 DNA: TGTGCCAGTAGTATAATAGTCACCGGGACATGGACTGAAGCTTTCTTT.

This clone was seen once. This chain uses TRBV9 with TRBJ1-1; 7 bases are shared with TRBD1. Germline V lookup: CDR1 SGDLS, CDR2 YYNGEE. The V gene end was trimmed by 2 bases and the J gene end by 1 base; junction bases not matched to a gene: 5. This CDR3 region has 15 residues. The CDR3 DNA sequence: TGTGCCAGCAGCGTTGACAGGGCCGGGAACACTGAAGCTTTCTTT. Translating it yields CASSVDRAGNTEAFF.